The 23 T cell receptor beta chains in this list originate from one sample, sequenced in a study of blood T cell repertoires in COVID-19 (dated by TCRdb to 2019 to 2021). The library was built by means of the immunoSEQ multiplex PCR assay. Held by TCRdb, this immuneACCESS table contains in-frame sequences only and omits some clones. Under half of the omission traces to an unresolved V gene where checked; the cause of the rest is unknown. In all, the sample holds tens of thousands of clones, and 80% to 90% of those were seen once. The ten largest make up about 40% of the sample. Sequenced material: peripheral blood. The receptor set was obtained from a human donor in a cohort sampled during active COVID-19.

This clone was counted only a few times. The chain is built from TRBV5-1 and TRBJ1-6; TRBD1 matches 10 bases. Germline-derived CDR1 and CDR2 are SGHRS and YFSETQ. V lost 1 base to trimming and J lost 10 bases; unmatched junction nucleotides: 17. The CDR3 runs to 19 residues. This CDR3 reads CASSLRWTGGRDGDSPLHF. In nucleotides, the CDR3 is TGCGCCAGCAGCTTGCGTTGGACAGGGGGAAGGGACGGGGACTCACCCCTCCACTTT.

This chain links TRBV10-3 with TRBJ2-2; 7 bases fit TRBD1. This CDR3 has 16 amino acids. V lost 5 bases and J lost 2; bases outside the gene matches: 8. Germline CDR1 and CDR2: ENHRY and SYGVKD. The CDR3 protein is CAISPGQIVNTGELFF. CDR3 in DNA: TGTGCCATCAGTCCGGGACAGATTGTCAACACCGGGGAGCTGTTTTTT.

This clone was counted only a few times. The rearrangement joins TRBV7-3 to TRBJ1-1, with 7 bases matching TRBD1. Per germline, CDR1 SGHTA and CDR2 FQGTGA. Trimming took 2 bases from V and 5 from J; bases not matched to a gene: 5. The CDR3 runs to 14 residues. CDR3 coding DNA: TGTGCCAGCAGCTTAGCAGGGGGGAGAACTGAAGCTTTCTTT. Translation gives CASSLAGGRTEAFF. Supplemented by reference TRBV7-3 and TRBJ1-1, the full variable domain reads GAGVSQTPSNKVTEKGKYVELRCDPISGHTALYWYRQSLGQGPEFLIYFQGTGAADDSGLPNDRFFAVRPEGSVSTLKIQRTERGDSAVYLCASSLAGGRTEAFFGQGTRLTVV.

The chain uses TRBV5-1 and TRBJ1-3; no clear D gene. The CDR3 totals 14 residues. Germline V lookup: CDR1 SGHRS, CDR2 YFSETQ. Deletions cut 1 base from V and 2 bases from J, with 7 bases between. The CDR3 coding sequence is TGCGCCAGCAGCTTGCCGGGGACTGGAAACACCATATATTTT. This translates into CASSLPGTGNTIYF. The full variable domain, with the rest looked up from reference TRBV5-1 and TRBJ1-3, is KAGVTQTPRYLIKTRGQQVTLSCSPISGHRSVSWYQQTPGQGLQFLFEYFSETQRNKGNFPGRFSGRQFSNSRSEMNVSTLELGDSALYLCASSLPGTGNTIYFGEGSWLTVV.

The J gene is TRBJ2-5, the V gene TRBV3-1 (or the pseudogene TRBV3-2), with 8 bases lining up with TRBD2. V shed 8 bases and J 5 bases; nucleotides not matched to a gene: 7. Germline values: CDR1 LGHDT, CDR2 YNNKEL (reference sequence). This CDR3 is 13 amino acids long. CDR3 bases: TGTGCCAGCGCCGGGGGGGCCCGGGAGACCCAGTACTTC. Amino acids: CASAGGARETQYF.

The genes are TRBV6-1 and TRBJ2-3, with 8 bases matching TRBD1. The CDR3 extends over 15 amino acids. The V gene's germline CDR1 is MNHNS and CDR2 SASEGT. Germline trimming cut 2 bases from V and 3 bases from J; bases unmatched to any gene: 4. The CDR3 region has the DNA TGTGCCAGCAGTGAACCGACAGGGGCTACAGATACGCAGTATTTT. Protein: CASSEPTGATDTQYF.

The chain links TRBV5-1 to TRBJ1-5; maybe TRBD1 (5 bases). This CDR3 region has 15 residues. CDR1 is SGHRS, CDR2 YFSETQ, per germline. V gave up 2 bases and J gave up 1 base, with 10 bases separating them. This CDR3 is CASSFTGQSNQPQHF. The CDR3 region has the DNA TGCGCCAGCAGCTTTACAGGTCAAAGCAATCAGCCCCAGCATTTT.

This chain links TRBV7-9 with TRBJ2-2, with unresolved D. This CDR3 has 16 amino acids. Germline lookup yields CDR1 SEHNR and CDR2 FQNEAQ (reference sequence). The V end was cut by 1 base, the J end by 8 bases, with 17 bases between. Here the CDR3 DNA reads TGTGCCAGCAGCTTAGTTGTCCCGGAGACCACGGGGGAGCTGTTTTTT. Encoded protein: CASSLVVPETTGELFF. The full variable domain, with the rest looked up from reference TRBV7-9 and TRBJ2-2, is DTGVSQNPRHKITKRGQNVTFRCDPISEHNRLYWYRQTLGQGPEFLTYFQNEAQLEKSRLLSDRFSAERPKGSFSTLEIQRTEQGDSAMYLCASSLVVPETTGELFFGEGSRLTVL.

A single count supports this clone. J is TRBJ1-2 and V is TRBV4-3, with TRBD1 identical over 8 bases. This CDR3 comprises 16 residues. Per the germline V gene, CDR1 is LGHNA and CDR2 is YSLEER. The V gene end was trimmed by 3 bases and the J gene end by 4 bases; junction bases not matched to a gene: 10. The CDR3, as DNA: TGCGCCAGCAGCCACAGTGGGACAGGAGAAGTCTATGGCTACACCTTC. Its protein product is CASSHSGTGEVYGYTF.

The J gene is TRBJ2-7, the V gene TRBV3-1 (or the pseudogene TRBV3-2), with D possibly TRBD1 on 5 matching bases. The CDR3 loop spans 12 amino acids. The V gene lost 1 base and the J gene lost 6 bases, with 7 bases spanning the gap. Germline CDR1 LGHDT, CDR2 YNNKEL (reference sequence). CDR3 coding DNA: TGTGCCAGCAGCCAAGGCAGGGCCGAGCAGTACGTC. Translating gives CASSQGRAEQYV.

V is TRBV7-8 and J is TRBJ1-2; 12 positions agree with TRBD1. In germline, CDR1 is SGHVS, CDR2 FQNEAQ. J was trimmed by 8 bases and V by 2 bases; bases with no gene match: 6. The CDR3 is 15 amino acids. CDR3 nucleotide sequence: TGTGCCAGCAGCTTATTGGGACAGGGGGCGAGCGGCTACACCTTC. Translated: CASSLLGQGASGYTF.

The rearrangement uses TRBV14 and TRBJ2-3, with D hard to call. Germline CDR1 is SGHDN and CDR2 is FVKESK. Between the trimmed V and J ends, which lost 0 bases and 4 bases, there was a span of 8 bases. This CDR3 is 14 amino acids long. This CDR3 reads CASSQDTLPDTQYF. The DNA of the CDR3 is TGTGCCAGCAGCCAAGATACACTACCAGATACGCAGTATTTT.

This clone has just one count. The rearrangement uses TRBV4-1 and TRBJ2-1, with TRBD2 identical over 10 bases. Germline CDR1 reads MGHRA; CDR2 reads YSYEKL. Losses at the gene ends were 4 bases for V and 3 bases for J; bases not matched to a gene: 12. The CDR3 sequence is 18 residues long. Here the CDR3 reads CASSLGVLAGARYNEQFF. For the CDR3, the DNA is TGCGCCAGCAGCCTGGGGGTCCTAGCGGGGGCCCGCTACAATGAGCAGTTCTTC.

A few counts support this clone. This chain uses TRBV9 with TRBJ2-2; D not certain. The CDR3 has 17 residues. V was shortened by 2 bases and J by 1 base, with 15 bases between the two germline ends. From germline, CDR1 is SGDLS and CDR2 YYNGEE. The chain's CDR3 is CASSVQAQLKNTGELFF. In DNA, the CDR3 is TGTGCCAGCAGCGTCCAGGCGCAACTCAAGAACACCGGGGAGCTGTTTTTT. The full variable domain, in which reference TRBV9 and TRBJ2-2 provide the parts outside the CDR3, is DSGVTQTPKHLITATGQRVTLRCSPRSGDLSVYWYQQSLDQGLQFLIQYYNGEERAKGNILERFSAQQFPDLHSELNLSSLELGDSALYFCASSVQAQLKNTGELFFGEGSRLTVL.

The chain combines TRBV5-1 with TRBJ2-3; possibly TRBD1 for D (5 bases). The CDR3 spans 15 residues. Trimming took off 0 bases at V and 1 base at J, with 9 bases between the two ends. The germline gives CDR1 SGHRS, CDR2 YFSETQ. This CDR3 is CASSLVLGGTDTQYF. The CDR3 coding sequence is TGCGCCAGCAGCTTGGTTCTAGGGGGCACAGATACGCAGTATTTT.

The CDR3 DNA reads as TGTGCCAGCAGTTTCCTGGGGGCTAGCGGGGGGGCAGATACGCAGTATTTT. Protein: CASSFLGASGGADTQYF. V is TRBV27 and J is TRBJ2-3; TRBD2 matches 12 bases. The germline V gene encodes CDR1 MNHEY and CDR2 SMNVEV (reference sequence). J was trimmed by 4 bases and V by 3 bases; bases with no gene match: 8. CDR3 length: 17 amino acids.

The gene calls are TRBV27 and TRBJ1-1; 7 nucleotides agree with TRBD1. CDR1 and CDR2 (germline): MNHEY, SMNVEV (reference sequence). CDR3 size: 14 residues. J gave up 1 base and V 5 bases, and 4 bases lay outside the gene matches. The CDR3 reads CASSMRQGNTEAFF. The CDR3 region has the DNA TGTGCCAGCAGTATGAGACAGGGGAACACTGAAGCTTTCTTT.

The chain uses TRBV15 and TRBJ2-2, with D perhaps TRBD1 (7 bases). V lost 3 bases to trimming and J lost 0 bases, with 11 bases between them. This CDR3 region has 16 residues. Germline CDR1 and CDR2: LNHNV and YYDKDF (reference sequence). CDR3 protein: CATSRGGQPNTGELFF. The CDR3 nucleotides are TGTGCCACCAGCAGGGGGGGACAGCCGAACACCGGGGAGCTGTTTTTT.

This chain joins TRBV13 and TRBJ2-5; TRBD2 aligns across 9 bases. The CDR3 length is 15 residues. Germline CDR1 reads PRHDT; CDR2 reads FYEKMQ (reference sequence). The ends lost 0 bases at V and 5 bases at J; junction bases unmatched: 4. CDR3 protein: CASSLGRGGAETQYF. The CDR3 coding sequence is TGTGCCAGCAGCTTAGGGCGGGGGGGCGCCGAGACCCAGTACTTC.

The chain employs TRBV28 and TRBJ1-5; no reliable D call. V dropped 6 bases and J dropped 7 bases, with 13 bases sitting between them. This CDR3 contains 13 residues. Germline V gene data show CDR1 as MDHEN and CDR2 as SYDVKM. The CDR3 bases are TGTGCCAGCAGGATCGCACTCGGGCAGCCCCAGCATTTT. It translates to CASRIALGQPQHF.

The CDR3 coding sequence is TGCAGTGTTTCAGTGAACAATGAGCAGTTCTTC. This sequence encodes CSVSVNNEQFF. The rearrangement uses TRBV20-1 and TRBJ2-1; D uncertain. The CDR3 is made up of 11 amino acids. Germline-derived CDR1 and CDR2 are DFQATT and SNEGSKA (reference sequence). The V end lost 7 bases, the J end lost 5 bases, and 9 bases lay between the germline ends.

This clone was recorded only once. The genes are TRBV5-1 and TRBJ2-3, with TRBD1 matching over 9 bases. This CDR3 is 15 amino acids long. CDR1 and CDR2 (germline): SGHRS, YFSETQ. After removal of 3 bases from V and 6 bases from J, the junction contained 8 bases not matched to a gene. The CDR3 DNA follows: TGCGCCAGCAGCTCGCCGGGACAGGGCTGGGATACGCAGTATTTT. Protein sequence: CASSSPGQGWDTQYF.

The DNA of the CDR3 is TGTGCCAGCAGCCCACGACAGGCTAACTATGGCTACACCTTC. Translation gives CASSPRQANYGYTF. The chain recombines TRBV6-5 with TRBJ1-2, with D perhaps matching TRBD1 (6 bases). V dropped 6 bases and J dropped 0 bases, with 11 bases sitting between them. From germline, CDR1 is MNHEY and CDR2 SVGAGI. CDR3 size: 14 residues.